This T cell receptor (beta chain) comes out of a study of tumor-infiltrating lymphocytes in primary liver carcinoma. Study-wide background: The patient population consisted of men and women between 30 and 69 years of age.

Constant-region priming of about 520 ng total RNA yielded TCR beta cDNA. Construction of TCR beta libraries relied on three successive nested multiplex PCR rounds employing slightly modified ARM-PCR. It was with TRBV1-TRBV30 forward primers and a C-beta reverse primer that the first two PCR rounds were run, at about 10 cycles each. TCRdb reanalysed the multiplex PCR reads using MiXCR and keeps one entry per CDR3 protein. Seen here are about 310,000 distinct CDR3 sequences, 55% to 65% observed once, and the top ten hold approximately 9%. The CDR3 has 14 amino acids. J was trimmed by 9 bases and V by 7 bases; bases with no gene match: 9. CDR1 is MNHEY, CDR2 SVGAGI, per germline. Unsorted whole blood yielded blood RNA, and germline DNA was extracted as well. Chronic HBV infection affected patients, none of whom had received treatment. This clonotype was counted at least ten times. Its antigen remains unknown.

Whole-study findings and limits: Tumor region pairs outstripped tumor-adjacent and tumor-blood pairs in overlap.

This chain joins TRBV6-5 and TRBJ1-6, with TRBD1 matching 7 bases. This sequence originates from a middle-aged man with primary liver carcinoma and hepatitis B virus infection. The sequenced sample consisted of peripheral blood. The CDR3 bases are TGTGCCAGCACCCAGGGACAGAGTGGTTCACCCCTCCACTTT. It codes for CASTQGQSGSPLHF.